This TCR beta chain was obtained from a study of OX40 agonist ivuxolimab in advanced cancers. The V end was cut by 5 bases, the J end by 6 bases, with 17 bases between. Per the germline V gene, CDR1 is MNHNY and CDR2 is SVGAGI (reference sequence). The CDR3 contains 14 residues. The method was immunoSEQ multiplex PCR; TCRdb's version includes in-frame clones alone and lacks a portion of them. The sample has 70,000 to 85,000 clones, 88% seen once; the top ten hold 0.8% to 1.3%. This chain joins TRBV6-6 and TRBJ2-7; D is unclear. This receptor was obtained from an adult with an advanced solid tumor such as melanoma, head and neck, liver or kidney cancer. Specimen: CD4+ or CD8+ T cells sorted from blood, collected in a trial of the OX40 agonist ivuxolimab. The DNA of the CDR3 is TGTGCCAGCAGTCACCCCACCAAGGCATCCGAGCAGTACTTC. Translating it yields CASSHPTKASEQYF.